This entry concerns a single TCR beta chain. It was focal radiation plus CTLA-4 blockade with ipilimumab that patients with chemo-refractory metastatic non-small-cell lung cancer received. Clones were read by immunoSEQ multiplex PCR, and TCRdb kept only the in-frame ones, dropping some. The table shows roughly 69,000 clones, with around 76% occurring only once. The V segment lost 3 bases and the J segment 7 bases; nucleotides outside the gene matches: 8. Germline V lookup: CDR1 SGHRS, CDR2 YFSETQ. The CDR3 is made up of 15 amino acids. The sample originates from a study of radiotherapy plus CTLA-4 blockade in lung cancer.

Sample: peripheral blood, taken from a patient treated with radiotherapy plus ipilimumab. The chain combines TRBV5-1 with TRBJ2-1, with 9 nucleotides matching TRBD1. The receptor's source is a human donor with non-small cell lung cancer whose response to radiotherapy plus ipilimumab could not be evaluated. Some clones in this sample may be carry-over from other donors' samples. The CDR3 region is CASSSLQGATNEQFF. In DNA form, the CDR3 reads TGCGCCAGCAGCTCGTTACAGGGGGCAACGAATGAGCAGTTCTTC.